Shown below are 5 T cell receptor beta chains from a single sample sequenced in a study of blood T cell repertoires in COVID-19. Generated by immunoSEQ multiplex PCR, the TCRdb table keeps only in-frame clones and is missing some. This sample carries approximately 150,000 clones, roughly four fifths of them seen once, and the ten largest clones take roughly 15%. Sample: peripheral blood. The receptors shown here come from a human donor with acute or convalescent COVID-19. The donor label of this sample is uncertain.

This chain connects TRBV19 to TRBJ1-2, with D perhaps matching TRBD1 (6 bases). Between the trimmed V and J ends, which lost 6 bases and 2 bases, there was a span of 16 bases. CDR1 is LNHDA and CDR2 is SQIVND in the germline V gene (reference sequence). This CDR3 contains 15 residues. CDR3 region: CASRTQGFSNYGYTF. In DNA form, the CDR3 reads TGTGCCAGTAGGACACAGGGTTTTTCAAACTATGGCTACACCTTC.

This chain links TRBV7-8 with TRBJ2-6; 7 nucleotides align to TRBD1. The CDR3 sequence is 16 residues long. Per germline, CDR1 SGHVS and CDR2 FQNEAQ. With 3 bases clipped from V and 2 bases from J, the junction kept 4 bases outside the gene matches. The CDR3 sequence is CASSLGQTTGANVLTF. The CDR3 coding sequence is TGTGCCAGCAGCTTGGGACAGACGACTGGGGCCAACGTCCTGACTTTC.

This rearrangement joins TRBV7-2 to TRBJ1-2; D uncertain. The CDR3 loop spans 14 amino acids. Germline V lookup: CDR1 SGHTA, CDR2 FQGNSA. V was shortened by 7 bases and J by 0 bases, with 12 bases between the two germline ends. The CDR3 sequence is CASNPDITNYGYTF. CDR3 bases: TGTGCCAGCAACCCCGACATAACTAACTATGGCTACACCTTC.

The rearrangement uses TRBV18 and TRBJ1-1; D is possibly TRBD1 (5 bases). The CDR3 loop spans 17 amino acids. V dropped 4 bases and J dropped 1 base, with 19 bases sitting between them. Germline assignment: CDR1 KGHSH and CDR2 LQKENI. The CDR3 DNA follows: TGTGCCAGCTCACTCGCCGGGCCCCAGGGTCCGAACACTGAAGCTTTCTTT. This sequence encodes CASSLAGPQGPNTEAFF.

This chain links TRBV6-4 with TRBJ2-3; the match to TRBD1 covers 8 bases. CDR3 size: 16 residues. V lost 2 bases to trimming and J lost 5 bases; unmatched junction nucleotides: 9. CDR1 is MRHNA and CDR2 is SNTAGT in the germline V gene. For the CDR3, the DNA is TGTGCCAGCAGTGACATAGGCAGGGGGCAAGAAGATACGCAGTATTTT. It encodes CASSDIGRGQEDTQYF.